These T cell receptor beta chains were read from a single sample in a study of CD8 T cells in ankylosing spondylitis. TCRdb reanalysed the 5' RACE reads using MiXCR and keeps one entry per CDR3 protein. The repertoire includes around 250,000 distinct CDR3 sequences, roughly 18% of them detected once, and less than 35% sits in the top ten. The sequenced sample consisted of blood, either unsorted or a sorted T cell fraction (not recorded which). These receptors all come from a male donor with ankylosing spondylitis or in good health (not recorded which). CDR3s leave out the opening cysteine and the closing phenylalanine or tryptophan.

v_call | cdr3_length | cdr3_aa
TRBV25-1 | 15 | ASSDPRAAGVAGEQF
TRBV5-1 | 10 | ASSESTDTQY
TRBV6-1 | 14 | ASSESAGWGSYEQY
TRBV12-3/TRBV12-4 | 12 | ASSLDSRTDTQY
TRBV27 | 10 | ASRPGWGEQF
TRBV29-1 | 12 | SVAGTGGSDEQF
TRBV4-1 | 13 | ASSQTGGSTDTQY
TRBV4-2 | 14 | ASSQDRTGAIYEQY
TRBV20-1 | 11 | SADLESYNEQF
TRBV6-5 | 12 | ASSYFGGENEQF
TRBV2 | 15 | ASSEFVTSGDTGELF
TRBV5-4 | 10 | ASSFEYTEAF
TRBV7-6 | 13 | ASTSGGPVVETQY
TRBV10-3 | 14 | AIKTTSGSSYNEQF
TRBV25-1 | 11 | ASSETGNMAQY
TRBV7-9 | 12 | ASSSRQRIYEQY
TRBV25-1 | 11 | ASSVTRTDTQY
TRBV4-1 | 13 | ASSQDFDASYEQY
TRBV12-3/TRBV12-4 | 13 | ASSRRQGAPYEQY
TRBV12-3/TRBV12-4 | 13 | ASSPQGLLDQPQH
TRBV7-8 | 14 | ASSSSGIGINNEQF
TRBV5-1 | 14 | ASSPLEGGGSYEQY
TRBV20-1 | 13 | SARRLAGNTDTQY
TRBV20-1 | 12 | SARDPGGIREQY
TRBV10-3 | 12 | AIRAIGDQETQY
TRBV14 | 14 | ASSQPELGVADTQY
TRBV19 | 14 | ASSIVSGPKINEQF
TRBV12-3/TRBV12-4 | 13 | ASSGAGGWANVLT
TRBV7-8 | 14 | ASSPLTSGGTDTQY
TRBV27 | 11 | ASSSDTYNEQF
TRBV29-1 | 11 | SVESGVENIQY
TRBV2 | 13 | ASSTPGQNTGELF
TRBV27 | 11 | ASSLQSTYEQY
TRBV29-1 | 11 | SVDQGSSYEQY
TRBV11-2 | 12 | ASLQRELHNEQF
TRBV5-1 | 12 | ASRDLGTVNEQF
TRBV29-1 | 14 | SVEDSAATRTDTQY
TRBV27 | 13 | ASSLFAGSYNEQF